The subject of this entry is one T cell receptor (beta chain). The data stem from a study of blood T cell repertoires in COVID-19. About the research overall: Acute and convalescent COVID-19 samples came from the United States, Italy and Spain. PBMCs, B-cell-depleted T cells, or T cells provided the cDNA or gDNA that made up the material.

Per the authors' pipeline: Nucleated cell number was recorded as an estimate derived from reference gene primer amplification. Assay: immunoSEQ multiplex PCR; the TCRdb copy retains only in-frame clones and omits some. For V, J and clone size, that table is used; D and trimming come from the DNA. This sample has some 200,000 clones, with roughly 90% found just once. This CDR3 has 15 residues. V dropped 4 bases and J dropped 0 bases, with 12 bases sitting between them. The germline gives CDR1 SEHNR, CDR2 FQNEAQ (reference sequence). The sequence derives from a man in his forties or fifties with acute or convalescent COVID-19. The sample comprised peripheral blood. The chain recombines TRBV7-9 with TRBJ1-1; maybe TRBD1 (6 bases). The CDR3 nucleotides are TGTGCCAGCAGCTCAAGACAGGATGTGAACACTGAAGCTTTCTTT. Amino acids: CASSSRQDVNTEAFF.